This T cell receptor beta chain was sequenced in a study of Ad26.COV2.S vaccination and SARS-CoV-2 variants. This clone was observed a few times. The assay was immunoSEQ multiplex PCR, and TCRdb's table has in-frame clones only and misses some. The repertoire includes about 350,000 clones, about 87% of them detected once, and approximately 5.9% sits in the top ten. Noted treatment: about 20 received Ad26.COV2.S at low or high dose, single or two shots; 5 received placebo; per-sample allocation not given. On day 63 after the first injection, vaccine and placebo recipients gave samples. This receptor was identified in a person between 18 and 59 years old who received the Ad26.COV2.S COVID-19 vaccine or a placebo. The specimen was peripheral blood, collected in a trial of Ad26.COV2.S vaccine versus placebo.

CDR3 in amino acids: CANRDPEAFF. The CDR3 DNA sequence: TGTGCCAACAGGGATCCTGAAGCTTTCTTT. This rearrangement joins TRBV27 to TRBJ1-1, with D maybe TRBD1 (6 bases). Germline CDR1 reads MNHEY; CDR2 reads SMNVEV (reference sequence). Trimming removed 10 bases from V and 6 bases from J, with 9 bases in between. The CDR3 loop spans 10 amino acids.